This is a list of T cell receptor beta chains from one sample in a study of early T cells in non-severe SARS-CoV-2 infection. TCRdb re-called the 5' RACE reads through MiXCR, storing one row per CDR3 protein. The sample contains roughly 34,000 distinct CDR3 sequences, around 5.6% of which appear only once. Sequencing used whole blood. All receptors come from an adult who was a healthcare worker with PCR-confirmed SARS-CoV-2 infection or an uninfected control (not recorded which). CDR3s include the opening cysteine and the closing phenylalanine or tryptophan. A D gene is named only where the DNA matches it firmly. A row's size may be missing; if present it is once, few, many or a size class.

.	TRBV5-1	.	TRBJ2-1	TGCGCCAGCAGCTTGGGCGACGGCGGGGCCTACAATGAGCAGTTCTTC	CASSLGDGGAYNEQFF
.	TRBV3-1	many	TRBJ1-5	TGTGCCAGCAGCCCTCCGGGACGCAATCAGCCCCAGCATTTT	CASSPPGRNQPQHF
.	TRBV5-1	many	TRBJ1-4	TGCGCCAGCAGCCCAGGGGAGGGAACTAATGAAAAACTGTTTTTT	CASSPGEGTNEKLFF
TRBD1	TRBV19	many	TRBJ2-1	TGTGCCAGCGATTGGGCAGGGGGCGCCTACAATGAGCAGTTCTTC	CASDWAGGAYNEQFF
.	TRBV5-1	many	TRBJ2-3	TGCGCCAGCAGCTGGAACGGCCCATACACAGATACGCAGTATTTT	CASSWNGPYTDTQYF
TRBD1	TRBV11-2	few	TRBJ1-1	TGTGCCACCTCGGGACAGGAGAACACTGAAGCTTTCTTT	CATSGQENTEAFF
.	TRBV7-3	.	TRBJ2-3	TGTGCCAGCAGCTTCGGTGGGTGGGGAAGAACAGATACGCAGTATTTT	CASSFGGWGRTDTQYF
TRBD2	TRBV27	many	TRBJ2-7	TGTGCCAGCAGTTTATCGAGCGGGGGGTCCTACGAGCAGTACTTC	CASSLSSGGSYEQYF
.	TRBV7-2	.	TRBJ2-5	TGTGCCAGCAGCTCGATCCGGGGCCCCCAAGAGACCCAGTACTTC	CASSSIRGPQETQYF
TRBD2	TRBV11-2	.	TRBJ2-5	TGTGCCAGCAGCTTAGAGATGCGGGGGGTCCGGGAGACCCAGTACTTC	CASSLEMRGVRETQYF
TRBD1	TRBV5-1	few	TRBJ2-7	TGCGCCAGCAGTCATGGGACAGGGCCATCCTACGAGCAGTACTTC	CASSHGTGPSYEQYF
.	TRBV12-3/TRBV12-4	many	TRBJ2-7	TGTGCCAGCAGCCTTACAGGGAACGAGCAGTACTTC	CASSLTGNEQYF
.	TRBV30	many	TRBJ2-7	TGTGCCTGGGGCCTCTTAGGCTCCTACGAGCAGTACTTC	CAWGLLGSYEQYF
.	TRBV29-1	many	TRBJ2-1	TGCAGCGTTGAGAGGGAGATAACAGGACGCTCCTACAATGAGCAGTTCTTC	CSVEREITGRSYNEQFF
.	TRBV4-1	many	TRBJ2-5	TGCGCCAGCAGCCCCAATTACCCTGGGGAGACCCAGTACTTC	CASSPNYPGETQYF
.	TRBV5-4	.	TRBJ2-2	TGTGCCAGCAGCCCCGGGGGTACCACCGGGGAGCTGTTTTTT	CASSPGGTTGELFF